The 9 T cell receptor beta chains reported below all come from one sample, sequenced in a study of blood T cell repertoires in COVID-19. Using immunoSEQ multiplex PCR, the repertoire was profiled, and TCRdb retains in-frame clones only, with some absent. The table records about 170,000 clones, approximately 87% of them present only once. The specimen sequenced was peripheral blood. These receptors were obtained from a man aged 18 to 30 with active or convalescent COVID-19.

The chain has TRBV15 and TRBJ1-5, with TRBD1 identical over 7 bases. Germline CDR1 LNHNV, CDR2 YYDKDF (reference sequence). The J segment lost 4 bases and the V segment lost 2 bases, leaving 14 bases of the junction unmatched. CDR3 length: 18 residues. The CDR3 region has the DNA TGTGCCACCAGCAGATCTAGAACCGGGACAGATTTTAATCAGCCCCAGCATTTT. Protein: CATSRSRTGTDFNQPQHF.

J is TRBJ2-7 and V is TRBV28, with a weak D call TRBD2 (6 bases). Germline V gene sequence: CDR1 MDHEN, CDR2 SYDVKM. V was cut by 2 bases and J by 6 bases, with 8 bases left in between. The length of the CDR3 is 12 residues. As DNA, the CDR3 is TGTGCCAGCAGTTTAATGGGAGGCGAGCAGTACGTC. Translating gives CASSLMGGEQYV.

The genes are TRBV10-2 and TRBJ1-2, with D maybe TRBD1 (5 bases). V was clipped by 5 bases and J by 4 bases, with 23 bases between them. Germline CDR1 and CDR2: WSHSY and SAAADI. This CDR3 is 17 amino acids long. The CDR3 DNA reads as TGCGCCAGCAGTCTGGGGTGGCGGGGCCCCCTTTGCTATGGCTACACCTTC. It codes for CASSLGWRGPLCYGYTF.

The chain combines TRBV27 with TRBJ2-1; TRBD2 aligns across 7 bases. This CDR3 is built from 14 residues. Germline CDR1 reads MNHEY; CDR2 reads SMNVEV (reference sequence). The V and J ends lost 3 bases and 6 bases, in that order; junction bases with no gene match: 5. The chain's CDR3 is CASSFGGSGNEQFF. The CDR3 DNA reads TGTGCCAGCAGTTTTGGCGGGAGTGGCAATGAGCAGTTCTTC.

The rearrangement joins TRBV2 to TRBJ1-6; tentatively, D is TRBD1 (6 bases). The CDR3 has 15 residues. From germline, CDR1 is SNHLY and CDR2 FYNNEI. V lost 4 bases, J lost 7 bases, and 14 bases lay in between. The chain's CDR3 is CASSGRGAGNSPLHF. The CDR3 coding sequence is TGTGCCAGCAGTGGTCGGGGGGCGGGGAATTCACCCCTCCACTTT.

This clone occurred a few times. The CDR3 spells CASSQGPGTITDTQYF. CDR3 nucleotides: TGCGCCAGCAGCCAAGGCCCGGGAACTATCACAGATACGCAGTATTTT. The chain recombines TRBV4-1 with TRBJ2-3; the D gene is possibly TRBD2 (5 bases). The CDR3 is 16 residues long. Deletions cut 1 base from V and 2 bases from J, with 13 bases between. The germline V gene has CDR1 MGHRA and CDR2 YSYEKL.

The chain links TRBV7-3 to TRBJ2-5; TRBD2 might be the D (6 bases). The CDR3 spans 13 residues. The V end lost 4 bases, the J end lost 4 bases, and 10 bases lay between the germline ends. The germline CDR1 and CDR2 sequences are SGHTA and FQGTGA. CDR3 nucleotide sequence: TGTGCCAGCAGCTCGGGGACTCCAGAGACCCAGTACTTC. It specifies CASSSGTPETQYF.

CDR3: CASSPRAAQNTEAFF. In nucleotides, the CDR3 is TGTGCCAGCAGTCCGCGGGCGGCACAAAACACTGAAGCTTTCTTT. This chain links TRBV27 with TRBJ1-1; D not certain. V was trimmed by 5 bases and J by 2 bases, leaving 15 bases between them. Per germline, CDR1 MNHEY and CDR2 SMNVEV (reference sequence). The CDR3 consists of 15 residues.

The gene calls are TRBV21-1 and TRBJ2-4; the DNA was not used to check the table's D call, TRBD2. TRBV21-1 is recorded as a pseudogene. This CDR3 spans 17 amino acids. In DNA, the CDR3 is TGTGCCAGCAGCAAAGCGCTGGCGGGGCGCCCTGTGGACATTCAGTACTTC. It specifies CASSKALAGRPVDIQYF.